The 2 T cell receptor beta chains presented below share a single source sample, sequenced in a study of T cell repertoires in cytomegalovirus infection. These receptors' antigens are unknown. TCRdb fed the reads into MiXCR, producing one record per CDR3 protein. The table includes some 800,000 distinct CDR3 sequences, over 25% detected once. Sequencing used cultured CD8+ T cells from PBMCs, obtained from culture after CMV antigen stimulation. All receptors come from a human donor in good health (CMV status not recorded). Some clones in this sample may be carry-over from other donors' samples.

There are many counts of this clonotype. V usage is TRBV6-5 and J usage is TRBJ1-1, with TRBD1 identical over 9 bases. Germline V gives CDR1 MNHEY, CDR2 SVGAGI. V trimming: 4 bases; J trimming: 2 bases; junction bases outside the gene matches: 8. This CDR3 is 16 amino acids long. Written as DNA, the CDR3 is TGTGCCAGCAGTTTTGCCCGGGACAGGGAAAACACTGAAGCTTTCTTT. Translation: CASSFARDRENTEAFF.

The gene calls are TRBV19 and TRBJ2-7; 13 bases align to TRBD2. The CDR3 covers 14 residues. Germline V gene data show CDR1 as LNHDA and CDR2 as SQIVND (reference sequence). J gave up 2 bases and V 9 bases, and 4 bases lay outside the gene matches. Here the CDR3 DNA reads TGTGCCAGCGGAACTAGCGGGGGGGCCTACGAGCAGTACTTC. It encodes CASGTSGGAYEQYF.